Following are 3 T cell receptor beta chains from one sample sequenced in a study of T cell responses to AZD1222 COVID-19 vaccine. The protocol was immunoSEQ multiplex PCR, while the TCRdb copy is restricted to in-frame clones and leaves out a portion. The sample lists about 140,000 clones; more than 90% were seen once. Here the sequenced sample was peripheral blood, taken on day 0 of AZD1222 vaccination. These receptors were collected from an adult in good health.

CDR3: CASSPTRGKRPNEKLFF. The CDR3, as DNA: TGTGCCAGCAGTCCAACCAGAGGGAAGCGGCCAAATGAAAAACTGTTTTTT. The chain carries TRBV5-6 and TRBJ1-4, with D uncertain. CDR1 and CDR2 (germline): SGHDT, YYEEEE. V was pared by 5 bases and J by 5 bases, with 22 bases between. CDR3 length: 17 residues.

CDR3 DNA sequence: TGCGCCAGCAGCGGGACTAGCGGGATTCGAAATGAGCAGTTCTTC. It encodes CASSGTSGIRNEQFF. V usage is TRBV5-1 and J usage is TRBJ2-1; 13 bases agree with TRBD2. CDR1 is SGHRS, CDR2 YFSETQ, per germline. The CDR3 consists of 15 residues. After removal of 4 bases from V and 7 bases from J, the junction contained 5 bases not matched to a gene.

The rearrangement links TRBV15 to TRBJ1-1, with a tentative D call TRBD1 (6 bases). There are 14 residues in the CDR3. Germline CDR1 reads LNHNV; CDR2 reads YYDKDF (reference sequence). Trimming took off 0 bases at V and 3 bases at J, with 8 bases between the two ends. CDR3 loop: CATSRDRGDTEAFF. CDR3 sequence (DNA): TGTGCCACCAGCAGAGATAGGGGGGACACTGAAGCTTTCTTT. Filled out from reference TRBV15 and TRBJ1-1, the complete variable domain reads DAMVIQNPRYQVTQFGKPVTLSCSQTLNHNVMYWYQQKSSQAPKLLFHYYDKDFNNEADTPDNFQSRRPNTSFCFLDIRSPGLGDTAMYLCATSRDRGDTEAFFGQGTRLTVV.